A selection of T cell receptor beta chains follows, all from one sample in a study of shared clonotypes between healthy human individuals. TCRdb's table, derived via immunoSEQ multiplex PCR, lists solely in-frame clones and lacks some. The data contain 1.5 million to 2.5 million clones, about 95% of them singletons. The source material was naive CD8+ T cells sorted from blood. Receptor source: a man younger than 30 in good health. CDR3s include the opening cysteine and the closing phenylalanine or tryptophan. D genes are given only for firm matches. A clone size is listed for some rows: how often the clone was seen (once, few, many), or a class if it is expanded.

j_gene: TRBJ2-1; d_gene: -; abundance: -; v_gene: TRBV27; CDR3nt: TGTGCCAGCAGTTTATATGGTGACTCCTACAATGAGCAGTTCTTC; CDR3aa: CASSLYGDSYNEQFF
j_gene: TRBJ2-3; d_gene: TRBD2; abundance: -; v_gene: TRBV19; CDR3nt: TGTGCCAGTAGACGACTAGCGCAGAGTAGCACAGATACGCAGTATTTT; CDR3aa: CASRRLAQSSTDTQYF
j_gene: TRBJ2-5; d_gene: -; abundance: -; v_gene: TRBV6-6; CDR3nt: TGTGCCAGCGGGGAACTAGGGGACCAAGAGACCCAGTACTTC; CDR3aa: CASGELGDQETQYF
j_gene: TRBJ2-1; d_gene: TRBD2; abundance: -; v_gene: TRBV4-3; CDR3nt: TGCGCCAGCAGCCAAGTCAGCGGGGGGTACAATGAGCAGTTCTTC; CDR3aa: CASSQVSGGYNEQFF
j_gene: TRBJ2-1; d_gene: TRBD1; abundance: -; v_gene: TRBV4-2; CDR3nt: TGTGCCAGCAGCTTCGAAACAGGGGGCTTCTACAATGAGCAGTTCTTC; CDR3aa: CASSFETGGFYNEQFF
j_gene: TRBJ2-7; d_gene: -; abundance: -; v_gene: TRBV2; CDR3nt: TGTGCCAGCAGGGACAGAACCTACGAGCAGTACTTC; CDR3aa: CASRDRTYEQYF
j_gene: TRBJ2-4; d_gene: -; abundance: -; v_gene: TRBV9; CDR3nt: TGTGCCAGCAGCGTAGATTCAGGGAGCATTCAGTACTTC; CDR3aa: CASSVDSGSIQYF
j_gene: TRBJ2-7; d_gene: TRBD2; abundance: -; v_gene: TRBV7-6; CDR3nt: TGTGCCAGCAGCTTAGCTGGGAGGGGTCACAACGAGCAGTACTTC; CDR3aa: CASSLAGRGHNEQYF
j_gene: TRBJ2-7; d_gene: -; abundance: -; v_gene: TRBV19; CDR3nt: TGTGCCAGTAGTCCCGGTTTCAACTACGAGCAGTACTTC; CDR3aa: CASSPGFNYEQYF
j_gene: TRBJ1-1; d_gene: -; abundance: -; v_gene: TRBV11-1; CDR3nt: TGTGCCAGCAGCTTGGCGATATCGGGGAACACTGAAGCTTTCTTT; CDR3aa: CASSLAISGNTEAFF
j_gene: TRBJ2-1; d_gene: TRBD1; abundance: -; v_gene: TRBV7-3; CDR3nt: TGTGCCAGCAGCTCAACAGGGGGCTCCTACAATGAGCAGTTCTTC; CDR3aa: CASSSTGGSYNEQFF
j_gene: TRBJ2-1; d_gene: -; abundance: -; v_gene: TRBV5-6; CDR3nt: TGTGCCAGCAGCTTAGGGCAGAACCCCTACAATGAGCAGTTCTTC; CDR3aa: CASSLGQNPYNEQFF
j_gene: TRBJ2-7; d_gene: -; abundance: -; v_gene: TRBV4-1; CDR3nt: TGCGCCAGCAGCCAAGATACAGCTGCCGAGTACGAGCAGTACTTC; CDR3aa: CASSQDTAAEYEQYF
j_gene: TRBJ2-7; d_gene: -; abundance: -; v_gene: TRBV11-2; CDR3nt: TGTGCCAGCAGCTTAGATCTGTTGCAGGTTGGGTACGAGCAGTACTTC; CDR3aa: CASSLDLLQVGYEQYF
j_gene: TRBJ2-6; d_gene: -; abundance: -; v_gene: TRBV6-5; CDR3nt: TGTGCCAGCAGTTACCTCAGAGGGGCTGGGGCCAACGTCCTGACTTTC; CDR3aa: CASSYLRGAGANVLTF
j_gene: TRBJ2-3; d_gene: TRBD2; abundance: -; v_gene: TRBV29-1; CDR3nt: TGCAGCGTTGACCCCGGGACTAGCGGCACAGATACGCAGTATTTT; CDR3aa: CSVDPGTSGTDTQYF
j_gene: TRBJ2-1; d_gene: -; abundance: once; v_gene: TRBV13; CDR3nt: TGTGCCAGCAGCCCGAACCGTAATGAGCAGTTCTTC; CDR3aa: CASSPNRNEQFF
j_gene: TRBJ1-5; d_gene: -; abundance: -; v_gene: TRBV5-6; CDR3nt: TGTGCCAGCAGCTTGGACAGAAATCAGCCCCAGCATTTT; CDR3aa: CASSLDRNQPQHF
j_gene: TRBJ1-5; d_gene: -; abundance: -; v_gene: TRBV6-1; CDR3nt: TGTGCCAGCAGTGAAGACAGGGAGGGTACGATCAATCAGCCCCAGCATTTT; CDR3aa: CASSEDREGTINQPQHF
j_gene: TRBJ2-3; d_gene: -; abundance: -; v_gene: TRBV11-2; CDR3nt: TGTGCCAGCAGCCGAAGGGGGCGGGAGACAGATACGCAGTATTTT; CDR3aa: CASSRRGRETDTQYF
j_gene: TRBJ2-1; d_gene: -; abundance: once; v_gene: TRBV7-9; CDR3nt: TGTGCCAGCAGCTTAGCCAATAACAATGAGCAGTTCTTC; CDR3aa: CASSLANNNEQFF
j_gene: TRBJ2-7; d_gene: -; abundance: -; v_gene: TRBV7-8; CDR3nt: TGTGCCAGCAGCCCGGTAGTGTCCGGTTACGAGCAGTACTTC; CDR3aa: CASSPVVSGYEQYF
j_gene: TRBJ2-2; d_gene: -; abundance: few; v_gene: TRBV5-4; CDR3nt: TGTGCCAGCAGTTTTCTGACAGGGAACACCGGGGAGCTGTTTTTT; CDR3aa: CASSFLTGNTGELFF
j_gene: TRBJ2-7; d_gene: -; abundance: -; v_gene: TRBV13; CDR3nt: TGTGCCAGCAGCTTAGCGTCCGCGGCCTCCGACTACGAGCAGTACTTC; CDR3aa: CASSLASAASDYEQYF
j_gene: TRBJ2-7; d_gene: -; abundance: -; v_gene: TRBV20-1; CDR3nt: TGCAGTGCTAGGGACATCTACGAGCAGTACTTC; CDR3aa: CSARDIYEQYF
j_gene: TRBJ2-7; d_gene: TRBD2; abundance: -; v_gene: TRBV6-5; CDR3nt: TGTGCCAGCAGTCCCCTTAGCGGGAGTACGTACGAGCAGTACTTC; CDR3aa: CASSPLSGSTYEQYF
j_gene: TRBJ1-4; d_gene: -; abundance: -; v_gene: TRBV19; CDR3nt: TGTGCCAGCGCGACTTTCTCTTGGGATGAAAAACTGTTTTTT; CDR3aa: CASATFSWDEKLFF
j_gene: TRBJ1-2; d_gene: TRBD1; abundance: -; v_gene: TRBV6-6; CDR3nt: TGTGCCAGCAGTGACGACAGGGATTATGGCTACACCTTC; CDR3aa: CASSDDRDYGYTF
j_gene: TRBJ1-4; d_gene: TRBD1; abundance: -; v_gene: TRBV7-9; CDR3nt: TGTGCCAGCAGCCCGGACAGGGTCTATTTGCCCGAAAAACTGTTTTTT; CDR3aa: CASSPDRVYLPEKLFF
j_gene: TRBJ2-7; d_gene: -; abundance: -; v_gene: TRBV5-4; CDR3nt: TGTGCCAGCAGCTTTCGTGGCGAGAACAGCTACGAGCAGTACTTC; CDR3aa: CASSFRGENSYEQYF
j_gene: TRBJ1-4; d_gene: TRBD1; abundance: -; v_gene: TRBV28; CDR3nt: TGTGCCGGAGCCTCGGGGCAGGGGGCGAATGAAAAACTGTTTTTT; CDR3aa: CAGASGQGANEKLFF
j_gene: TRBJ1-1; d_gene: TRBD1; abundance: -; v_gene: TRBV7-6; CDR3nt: TGTGCCAGCAGCGAGGGGCCAGGGGGCACTGAAGCTTTCTTT; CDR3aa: CASSEGPGGTEAFF
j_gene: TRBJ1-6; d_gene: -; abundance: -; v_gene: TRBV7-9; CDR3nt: TGTGCCAGCAGCTCGGAGGCCTATAATTCACCCCTCCACTTT; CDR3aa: CASSSEAYNSPLHF
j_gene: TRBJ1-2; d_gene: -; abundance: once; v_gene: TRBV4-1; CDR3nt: TGCGCCAGCAGCCAAGCCTCCGGGTCTAATGGCTACACCTTC; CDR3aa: CASSQASGSNGYTF
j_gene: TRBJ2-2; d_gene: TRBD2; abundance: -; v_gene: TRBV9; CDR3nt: TGTGCCAGCAGCGTAGACTTAGCGGGACTGTCCGGGGAGCTGTTTTTT; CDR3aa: CASSVDLAGLSGELFF
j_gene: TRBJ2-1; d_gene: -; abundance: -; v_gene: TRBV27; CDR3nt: TGTGCCAGCAGTCCCCCGAGTAGGTACAATGAGCAGTTCTTC; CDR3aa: CASSPPSRYNEQFF
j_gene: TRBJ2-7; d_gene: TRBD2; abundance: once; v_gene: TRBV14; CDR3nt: TGTGCCAGCAGCCAAGTATTGAGCGGGGGTACCTCCTACGAGCAGTACTTC; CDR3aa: CASSQVLSGGTSYEQYF
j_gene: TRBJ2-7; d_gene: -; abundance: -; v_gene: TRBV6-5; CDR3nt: TGTGCCAGCAGTCCCTGGGCGGAGCACTACGAGCAGTACTTC; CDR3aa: CASSPWAEHYEQYF
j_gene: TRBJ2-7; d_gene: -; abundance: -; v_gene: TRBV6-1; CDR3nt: TGTGCCAGCAGTGAAGTAGTTAGGGAATCCTCCTACGAGCAGTACTTC; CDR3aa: CASSEVVRESSYEQYF
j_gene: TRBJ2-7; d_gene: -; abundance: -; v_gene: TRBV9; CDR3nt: TGTGCCAGCAGCGTAGGGGGAGGGGGCTACGAGCAGTACTTC; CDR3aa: CASSVGGGGYEQYF
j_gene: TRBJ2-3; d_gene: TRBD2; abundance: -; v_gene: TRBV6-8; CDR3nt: TGTGCCAGCAGTTACGGGGCGGGGGGTTCTAGCACAGATACGCAGTATTTT; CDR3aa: CASSYGAGGSSTDTQYF
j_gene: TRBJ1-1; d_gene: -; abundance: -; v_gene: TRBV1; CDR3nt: TGCACCAGCAGCCAAGTGCGGGACACGACGAACACTGAAGCTTTCTTT; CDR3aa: CTSSQVRDTTNTEAFF
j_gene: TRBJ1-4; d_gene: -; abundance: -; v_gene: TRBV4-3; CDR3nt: TGCGCCAGCAGCCAAGAAATGAGGTGGAATGAAAAACTGTTTTTT; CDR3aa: CASSQEMRWNEKLFF
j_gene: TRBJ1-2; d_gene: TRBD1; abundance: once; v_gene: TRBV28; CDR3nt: TGTGCCAGCAGCCGACCGGGACAGGGGTTGGGCTATGGCTACACCTTC; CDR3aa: CASSRPGQGLGYGYTF
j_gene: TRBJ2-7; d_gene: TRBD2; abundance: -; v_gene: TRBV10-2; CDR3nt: TGCGCCACATGGGCTAGCGGGAACTACGAGCAGTACTTC; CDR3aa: CATWASGNYEQYF
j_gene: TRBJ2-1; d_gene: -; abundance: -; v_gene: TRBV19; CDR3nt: TGTGCCAGTAGTATAGTAGGCGGGGTAAATGAGCAGTTCTTC; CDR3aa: CASSIVGGVNEQFF
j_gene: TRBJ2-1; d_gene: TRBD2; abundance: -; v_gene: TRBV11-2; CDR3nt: TGTGCCAGCAGCTGGGAGGGCTCCTACAATGAGCAGTTCTTC; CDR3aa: CASSWEGSYNEQFF
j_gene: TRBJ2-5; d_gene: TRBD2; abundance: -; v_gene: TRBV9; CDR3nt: TGTGCCAGCAGCCCCCAAGCGGGAGCAGGCCAAGAGACCCAGTACTTC; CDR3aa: CASSPQAGAGQETQYF
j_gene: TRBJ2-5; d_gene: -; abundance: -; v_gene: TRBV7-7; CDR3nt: TGTGCTAGCAGCTTAAACGAGGGGTACCAAGAGACCCAGTACTTC; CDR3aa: CASSLNEGYQETQYF
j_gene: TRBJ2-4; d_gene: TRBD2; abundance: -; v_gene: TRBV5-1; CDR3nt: TGCGCCAGCAGCATGACTAGCGGGAGATATGACATTCAGTACTTC; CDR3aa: CASSMTSGRYDIQYF
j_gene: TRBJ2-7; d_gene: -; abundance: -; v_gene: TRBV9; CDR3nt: TGTGCCAGCAGCACTTGGGCCGGCGGGGACGAGCAGTACTTC; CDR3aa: CASSTWAGGDEQYF
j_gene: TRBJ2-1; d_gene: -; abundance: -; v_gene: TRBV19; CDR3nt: TGTGCCAGTAGTATAGGTTCGGTCAGCTCCTACAATGAGCAGTTCTTC; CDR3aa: CASSIGSVSSYNEQFF
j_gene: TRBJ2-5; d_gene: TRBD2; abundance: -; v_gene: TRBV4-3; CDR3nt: TGCGCCAGCAGCCCCGGGACTAGCGGGATGGAGACCCAGTACTTC; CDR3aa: CASSPGTSGMETQYF
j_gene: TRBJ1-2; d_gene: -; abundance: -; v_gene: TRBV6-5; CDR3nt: TGTGCCAGCAGTTACTCGGTCAGGGCGGACTATGGCTACACCTTC; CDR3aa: CASSYSVRADYGYTF
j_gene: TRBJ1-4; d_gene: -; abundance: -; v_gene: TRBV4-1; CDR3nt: TGCGCCAGCAGCCTCCGAACGGGTAATGAAAAACTGTTTTTT; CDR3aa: CASSLRTGNEKLFF